This T cell receptor (beta chain) was documented in a study of CD8 T cells in Susac syndrome. Study-level points and caveats: As the study acknowledged, the number of individuals in its TCR sequencing and HLA analysis was relatively small.

This CDR3 contains 14 residues. In germline, CDR1 is MDHEN, CDR2 SYDVKM. Trimming removed 8 bases from V and 5 bases from J, with 19 bases in between. As regards this clonotype: Its specificity is unknown.

Reverse transcription used about 0.45 to 1 ug RNA and random hexamers. TCRdb reanalysed the immunoSEQ multiplex PCR reads using MiXCR and keeps one entry per CDR3 protein. The table includes 200,000 to 300,000 distinct CDR3 sequences, 90% to 96% detected once. Patients having Susac syndrome satisfied recently defined diagnostic criteria for definite or probable disease. Specimen: CD4+ T cells from PBMCs. The clonotype comes from a human donor with Susac syndrome. The rearrangement uses TRBV28 and TRBJ2-7, with D tentatively TRBD1 or TRBD2 (6 bases each). The CDR3 loop is CASRGPRGRDEQYF. The CDR3, as DNA: TGTGCCAGCCGGGGGCCGCGGGGCAGGGACGAGCAGTACTTC.